What follows describes a single TCR beta chain. V gave up 4 bases and J gave up 0 bases, with 13 bases separating them. Germline V gives CDR1 SGHTA, CDR2 FQGNSA. The CDR3 is 15 amino acids. This sample is drawn from a study of T cell responses to AZD1222 COVID-19 vaccine. Sequencing used immunoSEQ multiplex PCR; TCRdb keeps in-frame clones, though not all of them. The sample includes about 150,000 clones, about 81% seen only once; the top ten take less than 5%. The rearrangement joins TRBV7-2 to TRBJ2-7; TRBD2 is a possible D gene (6 bases). The receptor's source is an adult in good health. The sequencing here drew on peripheral blood, taken on day 0 of MenACWY control vaccination. The CDR3 nucleotides are TGTGCCAGCAGCTACTTGGACGGGAGCTCCTACGAGCAGTACTTC. Amino acids: CASSYLDGSSYEQYF. Drawing the rest from reference TRBV7-2 and TRBJ2-7, the complete variable domain is GAGVSQSPSNKVTEKGKDVELRCDPISGHTALYWYRQSLGQGLEFLIYFQGNSAPDKSGLPSDRFSAERTGGSVSTLTIQRTQQEDSAVYLCASSYLDGSSYEQYFGPGTRLTVT.